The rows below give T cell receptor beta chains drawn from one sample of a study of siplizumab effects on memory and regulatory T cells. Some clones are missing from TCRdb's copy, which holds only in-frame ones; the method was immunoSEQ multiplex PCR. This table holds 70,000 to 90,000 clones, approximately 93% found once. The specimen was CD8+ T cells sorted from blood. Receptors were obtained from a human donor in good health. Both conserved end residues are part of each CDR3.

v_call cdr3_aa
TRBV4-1 CASSPRQVDHYEQYF
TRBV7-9 CASSSLEYRGTDKLFF
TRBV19 CASTPTANTEAFF
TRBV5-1 CASSTRGEQFF
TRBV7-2 CASSLGHQGGYTF
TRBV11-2 CASSLDRQVIIYGYTF
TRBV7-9 CASSLAGTSLIHEQYF
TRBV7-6 CASSLDPPGRPSNSPLHF
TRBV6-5 CASSYSGTGDEQYF
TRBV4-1 CASSQSRRADEAFF
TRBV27 CASSPLGGIYYEQYF
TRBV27 CASSYGQGFRWGYTF
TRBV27 CASSPQGHTEAFF
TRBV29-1 CSGLGGTADATSSYEQYF
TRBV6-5 CASSYSPEVEQYF
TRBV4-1 CASSQGQTNYEQYF
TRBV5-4 CASSLFQTYEQYF
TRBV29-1 CSVEGGSLLPDTQYF
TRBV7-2 CASSLSVYVLNQPQHF
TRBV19 CATLTGMNTEAFF
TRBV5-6 CASSFLMDGTDTQYF
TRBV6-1 CASSDFGTGGSPLHF
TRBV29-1 CSVVPRDSYEAFF
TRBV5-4 CASSLGDLIYEQYF
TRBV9 CASSVALGPYTGELFF
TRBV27 CASSLLYGAGSNHEQYF
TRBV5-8 CASSGGTGGFEQYF
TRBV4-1 CASSGVLAASTDTQYF
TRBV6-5 CASTTGGAGEKLFF
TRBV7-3 CASSLRGTHEQYF
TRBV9 CASSVGGGKLTDTQYF
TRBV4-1 CASSQEWTDEKLFF
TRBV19 CASSQMDGGNQPQHF
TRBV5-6 CASSKLIPGDRVQETQYF
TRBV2 CASRGDGYTF
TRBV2 CASSEGWTSGGEQYF
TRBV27 CASSLSGLNEKLFF
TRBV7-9 CAGSGADNEQFF
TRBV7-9 CASSLTGTGVDTQYF
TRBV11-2 CASSLGQGNSPLHF
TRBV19 CATGNPNTEAFF
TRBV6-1 CASSDGTSGGRTDTQYF
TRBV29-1 CSVEDRGYEQYF
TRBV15 CATSREDGSYEQYF
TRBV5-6 CASRRWDGGLAYGYTF
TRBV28 CASSPSQGPNTEAFF
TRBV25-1 CASSAQTTYEQYF
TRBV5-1 CASSFLGGAGTDTQYF
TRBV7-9 CASSLARTGDGNTIYF
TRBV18 CASSQTSGGATDTQYF
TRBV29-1 CSVESGGSYEQYF
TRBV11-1 CASSPLRGEQYF
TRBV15 CATSRDRRQGTEAFF
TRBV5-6 CASSLFGRMNTEAFF
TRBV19 CASRWDSLNSPLHF
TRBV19 CASSFGTGGIYEQYF
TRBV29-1 CSVEFDRGESNQPQHF
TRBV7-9 CASSLGGTSGDTQYF
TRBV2 CASTSVRDSSYNEQFF
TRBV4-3 CASSQDRGAQNTGELFF